This T cell receptor (beta chain) was retrieved from a study of cytomegalovirus exposure and HLA in healthy donors. Study-wide results and limits: Later analysis demonstrated an association between a missense DCLRE1C variant and TCR beta V- and J-gene trimming.

Vbeta (60) and Jbeta (13) primers were used in the PCR. This table comes from immunoSEQ multiplex PCR, and its TCRdb copy is limited to in-frame clones, with some not included. There are around 140,000 clones in the sample; over 60% occur only once, and 1.5% to 2% lies in the top ten. Comment on this clone: Its target is not known.

The sequence was collected from a woman under 30 in good health and CMV-seronegative. Sequenced: PBMCs.

The CDR3 protein is CASSQDRWTGNEQFF. DNA for the CDR3: TGCGCCAGCAGCCAAGATCGCTGGACAGGGAATGAGCAGTTCTTC. The chain recombines TRBV4-3 with TRBJ2-1; 8 nucleotides line up with TRBD1. The trim removed 0 bases at V and 7 bases at J, leaving 5 bases unmatched. CDR3 length equals 15 residues. Germline V gene sequence: CDR1 LGHNA, CDR2 YSLEER.